This T cell receptor beta chain emerged from a study of blood T cell repertoires in COVID-19. Study summary: The origin of the acute and convalescent COVID-19 samples was the United States, Italy and Spain. From T cells, B-cell-depleted T cells, or PBMCs came the material, which was cDNA or gDNA.

CDR1 and CDR2 from the germline V gene are LGHNA and YSLEER. The length of the CDR3 is 16 residues. The V end was cut by 0 bases, the J end by 4 bases, with 13 bases between. Per the authors' pipeline: Reference gene primers were amplified, and this amplification served to estimate nucleated cell counts. Profiled with immunoSEQ multiplex PCR; TCRdb holds only in-frame clones, not every one. V and J calls and clone size are given by that table; D and trimming were obtained from the DNA. Here the sample spans some 130,000 clones, approximately 84% being singletons. The chain carries TRBV4-3 and TRBJ1-5, with TRBD1 as a possible D gene (5 bases). The sample consisted of peripheral blood. This clonotype was obtained from a woman aged 80 or over with acute or convalescent COVID-19. The CDR3 sequence is CASSQDAVQANQPQHF. CDR3 nucleotides: TGCGCCAGCAGCCAAGATGCAGTACAGGCTAATCAGCCCCAGCATTTT.